The next 27 T cell receptor beta chains were all read from a single sample in a study of T cells in Graves' hyperthyroidism and ophthalmopathy. What was amplified from RNA transcripts were TCR beta CDR3 regions. The HTBI set primed first-round TCR CDR3 RT-PCR. TCRdb redid the calling of the multiplex PCR reads with MiXCR, one entry per CDR3 protein. Here the sample spans some 500,000 distinct CDR3 sequences, roughly 24% being singletons. Sequencing was performed on blood. These receptors originate from a woman in her twenties or thirties with Graves' ophthalmopathy.

This clonotype was seen many times. The rearrangement joins TRBV12-3 or TRBV12-4 to TRBJ1-1; no clear D gene. The CDR3 extends over 13 amino acids. V was trimmed by 6 bases and J by 6 bases, leaving 14 bases between them. In DNA, the CDR3 is TGTGCCAGCAGCGCTAAGCGTCTGTCTGAAGCTTTCTTT. It encodes CASSAKRLSEAFF.

This clonotype was picked up a small number of times. The chain uses TRBV6-1 and TRBJ2-7, with D perhaps being TRBD1 or TRBD2 (5 bases each). The CDR3 has 14 amino acids. Germline-derived CDR1 and CDR2 are MNHNS and SASEGT. Deletions cut 7 bases from V and 3 bases from J, with 16 bases between. The CDR3 bases are TGTGCCAGCACGGGGTCCCGGGACGTCTACGAGCAGTACTTC. Translating gives CASTGSRDVYEQYF.

This clonotype was picked up many times. J is TRBJ2-5 and V is TRBV12-3 or TRBV12-4, with D perhaps TRBD2 (5 bases). The CDR3 is 12 amino acids. V was trimmed by 7 bases and J by 9 bases, leaving 15 bases between them. The CDR3 reads CASNSGRKAQYF. The CDR3 nucleotides read TGTGCCAGCAACTCGGGGAGAAAGGCCCAGTACTTC.

This clonotype has at least ten counts. V gene TRBV27 combines with J gene TRBJ1-5; D is possibly TRBD1 (6 bases). The length of the CDR3 is 15 residues. Trimming shortened V by 6 bases and J by 0 bases, and 12 bases separated the two germline ends. CDR1 and CDR2 from the germline V gene are MNHEY and SMNVEV (reference sequence). The CDR3 nucleotides are TGTGCCAGCAGGGGGGGCACAGATAGCAATCAGCCCCAGCATTTT. Protein product: CASRGGTDSNQPQHF.

The sample holds many counts of this clonotype. This chain links TRBV30 with TRBJ1-6; unclear D gene. Trimming stripped 1 base from V and 7 bases from J, with 8 bases between. Germline V CDR1 and CDR2: GTSNPN, SVGIG (reference sequence). CDR3 length: 13 residues. The CDR3 here is CAWSDRWNSPLHF. The CDR3 region has the DNA TGTGCCTGGAGTGATAGGTGGAATTCACCCCTCCACTTT.

This clonotype has a count of ten or more. The rearrangement joins TRBV15 to TRBJ1-3, with D possibly TRBD1 on 6 matching bases. This CDR3 spans 16 amino acids. V was clipped by 4 bases and J by 4 bases, with 17 bases between them. CDR1 LNHNV and CDR2 YYDKDF come from the germline V gene (reference sequence). CDR3 in amino acids: CATSITRGGRGNTIYF. The DNA of the CDR3 is TGTGCCACCAGCATCACCCGAGGGGGGCGCGGAAACACCATATATTTT.

This clonotype was detected ten times or more. The J gene is TRBJ1-2, the V gene TRBV6-5; possible D gene TRBD1, 6 bases. The CDR3 is 13 residues long. Trimming left V 0 bases short and J 8 bases short, with 10 bases between. Germline V lookup: CDR1 MNHEY, CDR2 SVGAGI. The CDR3 DNA reads as TGTGCCAGCAGTTACTCGGGGGCTGAGGGCTACACCTTC. Its protein is CASSYSGAEGYTF.

There are a few counts of this clonotype. This chain links TRBV6-1 with TRBJ2-7; D is possibly TRBD1 (5 bases). V dropped 3 bases and J dropped 5 bases, with 11 bases sitting between them. Per the germline V gene, CDR1 is MNHNS and CDR2 is SASEGT. This CDR3 is built from 13 residues. CDR3: CASSEGWGDEQYF. The CDR3 nucleotides are TGTGCCAGCAGTGAGGGGTGGGGCGACGAGCAGTACTTC.

The gene calls are TRBV20-1 and TRBJ2-7; 14 nucleotides match TRBD2. CDR1 DFQATT and CDR2 SNEGSKA come from the germline V gene (reference sequence). V trimming: 5 bases; J trimming: 7 bases; junction bases outside the gene matches: 7. This CDR3 is 14 amino acids long. The CDR3 DNA follows: TGCAGTGCTTTAGCGGGACTAGCGGGAGAGGAGCAGTACTTC. It yields the protein CSALAGLAGEEQYF.

The chain joins TRBV20-1 to TRBJ2-7; a weak D match, TRBD1 (6 bases). The CDR3 totals 14 residues. Deletions cut 5 bases from V and 3 bases from J, with 17 bases between. The V gene's germline CDR1 is DFQATT and CDR2 SNEGSKA (reference sequence). The CDR3 is CSAGFPGHLYEQYF. In DNA form, the CDR3 reads TGCAGTGCTGGCTTCCCGGGACACCTCTACGAGCAGTACTTC.

This clonotype came up many times. The V and J genes are TRBV27 and TRBJ1-1; a possible D gene is TRBD1 (5 bases). CDR3 length: 16 residues. Looked up from germline, CDR1 is MNHEY and CDR2 is SMNVEV (reference sequence). The V gene lost 6 bases and the J gene lost 4 bases, with 21 bases spanning the gap. The CDR3 loop reads CASRGELGRVLTEAFF. The CDR3, as DNA: TGTGCCAGCAGGGGGGAACTGGGGAGGGTCCTCACTGAAGCTTTCTTT.

This clonotype has a count of ten or more. The gene calls are TRBV6-5 and TRBJ1-5; 8 positions match TRBD1. Unmatched junction bases numbered 8, after V lost 7 bases and J lost 6 bases. The V gene's germline CDR1 is MNHEY and CDR2 SVGAGI. CDR3 size: 14 residues. The CDR3 DNA reads TGTGCCAGCAAAGGACAGGGCCTCTTTCAGCCCCAGCATTTT. It yields the protein CASKGQGLFQPQHF.

In this sample, this clonotype turned up a few times. This rearrangement joins TRBV9 to TRBJ2-5; TRBD1 matches at 7 bases. CDR3 size: 14 residues. V lost 2 bases, J lost 5 bases, and 6 bases stayed unmatched. Per the germline V gene, CDR1 is SGDLS and CDR2 is YYNGEE. CDR3 amino acids: CASSVDRELETQYF. The CDR3 DNA reads TGTGCCAGCAGCGTTGACAGGGAATTGGAGACCCAGTACTTC.

V usage is TRBV28 and J usage is TRBJ1-1; TRBD1 agrees at 7 bases. This CDR3 comprises 14 residues. The germline V gene encodes CDR1 MDHEN and CDR2 SYDVKM. The V segment lost 8 bases and the J segment 2 bases; nucleotides outside the gene matches: 8. For the CDR3, the DNA is TGTGCCAGCGGCGGACAGGTCCTAAACACTGAAGCTTTCTTT. The encoded protein is CASGGQVLNTEAFF.

V and J are TRBV10-2 and TRBJ2-5; 8 positions match TRBD2. V lost 6 bases, J lost 4 bases, and 16 bases stayed unmatched. The germline CDR1 and CDR2 sequences are WSHSY and SAAADI. CDR3 length: 17 residues. The DNA for the CDR3 is TGCGCCAGCAGCCACCCGGGAGGAGCGGGGGTTGGAGAGACCCAGTACTTC. Amino acids: CASSHPGGAGVGETQYF.

In the case of this clonotype: Being one base from a much bigger clone, this may be a read error. The rearrangement joins TRBV11-1 to TRBJ2-7; 10 bases map to TRBD1. Germline assignment: CDR1 SGHAT and CDR2 FQDESV (reference sequence). The CDR3 runs 16 residues. Here the CDR3 reads CVSSLNGGQGTYEQYF. The CDR3 DNA reads as TGTGTCAGCAGCCTAAACGGGGGACAGGGGACCTACGAGCAGTACTTC.

This clonotype appeared many times. The rearrangement joins TRBV6-5 to TRBJ1-1; the D is unclear. CDR3 size: 14 residues. CDR1 and CDR2 (germline): MNHEY, SVGAGI. Between the trimmed V and J ends, which lost 6 bases and 1 base, there was a span of 12 bases. The CDR3 here is CASRVTATNTEAFF. The DNA of the CDR3 is TGTGCCAGCAGAGTAACAGCTACGAACACTGAAGCTTTCTTT.

This clonotype appeared many times. The CDR3 loop reads CASADGYNSPLHF. For the CDR3, the DNA is TGTGCCAGCGCTGACGGATATAATTCACCCCTCCACTTT. The chain has TRBV9 and TRBJ1-6; D remains ambiguous. The length of the CDR3 is 13 residues. V lost 7 bases, J lost 4 bases, and 9 bases lay in between. Germline assignment: CDR1 SGDLS and CDR2 YYNGEE.

The chain combines TRBV2 with TRBJ1-1, with no clear D. The germline V gene has CDR1 SNHLY and CDR2 FYNNEI. The CDR3 spans 17 residues. Trimming removed 0 bases at V and 0 bases at J, with 14 bases between. CDR3 region: CASSEALHRIMNTEAFF. Here the CDR3 DNA reads TGTGCCAGCAGTGAAGCGCTTCATCGCATAATGAACACTGAAGCTTTCTTT.

This sequence joins TRBV10-1 and TRBJ2-7; D not resolved. CDR3 length: 10 residues. V was cut by 8 bases and J by 5 bases, with 7 bases left in between. Looked up from germline, CDR1 is WNHNN and CDR2 is SYGVQD (reference sequence). This chain's CDR3 is CASFRNEQYF. The CDR3 coding sequence is TGCGCCAGCTTTCGAAACGAGCAGTACTTC.

Many counts were recorded for this clonotype. The rearrangement uses TRBV29-1 and TRBJ2-7; 8 bases agree with TRBD1. V shed 7 bases, J shed 3 bases, and the junction held 8 bases outside the gene matches. Germline V CDR1 and CDR2: SQVTM, ANQGSEA. CDR3 length: 13 residues. CDR3 region: CSAQDREIYEQYF. For the CDR3, the DNA is TGCAGCGCCCAGGACAGGGAAATCTACGAGCAGTACTTC.

The table lists this clonotype with many counts. The rearrangement links TRBV15 to TRBJ1-1; the match to TRBD1 covers 11 bases. The V and J ends lost 3 bases and 11 bases, in that order; junction bases with no gene match: 8. From germline, CDR1 is LNHNV and CDR2 YYDKDF (reference sequence). The CDR3 contains 14 residues. The CDR3 reads CATSRDRGRILAFF. CDR3 coding DNA: TGTGCCACCAGCAGGGACAGGGGGCGCATATTGGCTTTCTTT.

This clonotype was seen ten or more times. V and J are TRBV30 and TRBJ1-1; TRBD1 agrees at 8 bases. Unmatched junction bases numbered 8, after V lost 5 bases and J lost 3 bases. Germline CDR1 GTSNPN, CDR2 SVGIG (reference sequence). The CDR3 runs to 14 residues. CDR3 loop: CAWGSTGVYTEAFF. The CDR3 DNA follows: TGTGCCTGGGGTTCGACAGGGGTATACACTGAAGCTTTCTTT.

This clonotype was found many times. The DNA of the CDR3 is TGTGCCAGCAGCTTAGTTGCGGGGGATTCGGAGACCCAGTACTTC. Amino acid sequence: CASSLVAGDSETQYF. The rearrangement uses TRBV7-2 and TRBJ2-5, with 7 positions matching TRBD2. This CDR3 has 15 amino acids. Per the germline V gene, CDR1 is SGHTA and CDR2 is FQGNSA. Trimming removed 1 base from V and 5 bases from J; junction bases left unmatched: 7. Full variable domain (outside the CDR3, taken from reference TRBV7-2 and TRBJ2-5): GAGVSQSPSNKVTEKGKDVELRCDPISGHTALYWYRQSLGQGLEFLIYFQGNSAPDKSGLPSDRFSAERTGGSVSTLTIQRTQQEDSAVYLCASSLVAGDSETQYFGPGTRLLVL.

This clonotype was counted a single time. Possible read error: a much larger clone is one base away. The chain uses TRBV2 and TRBJ1-2; D gene ambiguous. Germline V lookup: CDR1 SNHLY, CDR2 FYNNEI. The CDR3 sequence is 14 residues long. The DNA for the CDR3 is TGTGCCAGCAGCAGCATGGGCCCTACCAGTGGCTACGCCTTC. The encoded protein is CASSSMGPTSGYAF.

This clonotype was seen repeatedly, ten times or more. The chain carries TRBV29-1 and TRBJ1-2; 9 bases line up with TRBD1. V was pared by 5 bases and J by 4 bases, with 5 bases of the junction left unmatched. This CDR3 has 13 residues. Germline lookup yields CDR1 SQVTM and CDR2 ANQGSEA. The CDR3 sequence: CSVLTGGLYGYTF. In nucleotides, the CDR3 is TGCAGCGTTCTAACAGGGGGCCTCTATGGCTACACCTTC.

The J gene is TRBJ2-7, the V gene TRBV7-3, with D perhaps TRBD1 (5 bases). The CDR3 is 17 residues long. The V gene lost 4 bases and the J gene lost 0 bases, with 19 bases spanning the gap. CDR1 is SGHTA, CDR2 FQGTGA, per germline. The CDR3 sequence: CASSSQSTGAPSYEQYF. The CDR3 nucleotides read TGTGCCAGCAGCTCACAGAGTACAGGTGCTCCCTCCTACGAGCAGTACTTC.